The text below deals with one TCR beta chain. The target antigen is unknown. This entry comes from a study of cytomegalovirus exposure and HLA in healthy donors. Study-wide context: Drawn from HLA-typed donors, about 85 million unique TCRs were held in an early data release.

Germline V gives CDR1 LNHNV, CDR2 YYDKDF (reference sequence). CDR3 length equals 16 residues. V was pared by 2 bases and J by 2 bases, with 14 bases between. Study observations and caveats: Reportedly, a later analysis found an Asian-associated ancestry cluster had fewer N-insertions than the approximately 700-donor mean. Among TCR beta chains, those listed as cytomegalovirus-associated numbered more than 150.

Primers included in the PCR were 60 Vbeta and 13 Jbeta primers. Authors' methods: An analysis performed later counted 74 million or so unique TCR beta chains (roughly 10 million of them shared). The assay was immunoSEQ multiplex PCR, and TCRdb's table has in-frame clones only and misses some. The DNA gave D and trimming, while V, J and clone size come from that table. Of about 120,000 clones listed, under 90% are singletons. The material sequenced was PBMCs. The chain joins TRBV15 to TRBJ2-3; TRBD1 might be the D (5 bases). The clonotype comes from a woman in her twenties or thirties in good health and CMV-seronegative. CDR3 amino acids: CATSRFPTEVTDTQYF. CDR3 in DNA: TGTGCCACCAGCAGATTCCCGACAGAGGTCACAGATACGCAGTATTTT.